A single sample is the source of the 12 T cell receptor beta chains below, sequenced in a study of CD8 T cells in Susac syndrome. The RNA, about 0.5 to 1 ug, was put through reverse transcription using random hexamers. MiXCR, applied by TCRdb to the immunoSEQ multiplex PCR reads, yields one record per CDR3 protein. The sample gives some 200,000 distinct CDR3 sequences, 95% of which show up once; approximately 0.1% is in the top ten. Sequenced sample: CD4+ T cells from PBMCs. These receptors came from a human donor with Susac syndrome.

The rearrangement links TRBV3-1 to TRBJ2-5; D unresolved. The CDR3 sequence is 17 residues long. The V and J ends lost 1 base and 5 bases respectively, with 20 bases between them. The V gene's germline CDR1 is LGHDT and CDR2 YNNKEL (reference sequence). The CDR3: CASSQGNTNYLGETQYF. The CDR3 region has the DNA TGTGCCAGCAGCCAAGGAAATACAAATTATCTGGGGGAGACCCAGTACTTC.

V usage is TRBV4-1 and J usage is TRBJ2-7; possible D gene TRBD1, 6 bases. In germline, CDR1 is MGHRA, CDR2 YSYEKL. Trimming cost V 1 base and J 5 bases, with 21 bases left between them. This CDR3 is built from 17 residues. Written as DNA, the CDR3 is TGCGCCAGCAGCCAAGCCCTGGGACATCCCCCGACGGACGAGCAGTACTTC. The encoded protein is CASSQALGHPPTDEQYF.

V is TRBV30 and J is TRBJ2-1, with 13 bases aligning to TRBD2. The CDR3 spans 15 residues. CDR1 is GTSNPN, CDR2 SVGIG, per germline (reference sequence). Unmatched junction bases numbered 4, after V lost 0 bases and J lost 8 bases. CDR3 sequence: CAWSVGLAGVDEQFF. CDR3 coding DNA: TGTGCCTGGAGTGTCGGACTAGCGGGGGTAGATGAGCAGTTCTTC.

This sequence joins TRBV5-6 and TRBJ2-6; 7 bases agree with TRBD1. The germline gives CDR1 SGHDT, CDR2 YYEEEE. The length of the CDR3 is 16 residues. Germline trimming cut 0 bases from V and 4 bases from J; bases unmatched to any gene: 4. The chain's CDR3 is CASSLEQGWGANVLTF. CDR3 bases: TGTGCCAGCAGCTTGGAACAGGGGTGGGGGGCCAACGTCCTGACTTTC.

This clonotype was counted a single time. V gene TRBV20-1 combines with J gene TRBJ2-7, with 11 bases fitting TRBD2. This CDR3 spans 14 amino acids. CDR1 is DFQATT, CDR2 SNEGSKA, per germline (reference sequence). V was clipped by 5 bases and J by 4 bases; unmatched bases: 7. CDR3 sequence reads: CSAFPTSGDYEQYF. In nucleotides, the CDR3 is TGCAGTGCTTTTCCGACTAGCGGGGATTACGAGCAGTACTTC.

The chain employs TRBV25-1 and TRBJ1-6, with D perhaps TRBD1 (5 bases). Germline CDR1 and CDR2: MGHDK and SYGVNS. Between the trimmed V and J ends, which lost 1 base and 7 bases, there was a span of 11 bases. The CDR3 length is 15 residues. The CDR3 bases are TGTGCCAGCAGTGAATCCGGGGGGAAGAATTCACCCCTCCACTTT. Translated: CASSESGGKNSPLHF.

This clonotype was seen only once. The V and J genes are TRBV3-1 and TRBJ2-3; 10 bases agree with TRBD2. This CDR3 is 17 amino acids long. CDR1 is LGHDT, CDR2 YNNKEL, per germline (reference sequence). V trimming: 0 bases; J trimming: 1 base; junction bases outside the gene matches: 4. CDR3 residues: CASSQEKRGGGTDTQYF. The CDR3 DNA follows: TGTGCCAGCAGCCAAGAAAAGCGGGGGGGCGGCACAGATACGCAGTATTTT.

The genes are TRBV25-1 and TRBJ2-7; a possible D gene is TRBD2 (5 bases). V lost 4 bases to trimming and J lost 0 bases, with 7 bases between them. Germline V CDR1 and CDR2: MGHDK, SYGVNS. The length of the CDR3 is 13 residues. The chain's CDR3 is CASSGAGSYEQYF. The CDR3 DNA is TGTGCCAGCAGTGGGGCGGGCTCCTACGAGCAGTACTTC.

This clonotype was picked up one time. The chain joins TRBV10-2 to TRBJ2-7; 10 nucleotides agree with TRBD2. V was pared by 0 bases and J by 4 bases, with 3 bases of the junction left unmatched. The CDR3 has 15 residues. The V gene's germline CDR1 is WSHSY and CDR2 SAAADI. The CDR3 reads CASSESQLAGYEQYF. CDR3 nucleotides: TGCGCCAGCAGTGAGTCGCAACTAGCGGGGTACGAGCAGTACTTC.

The rearrangement joins TRBV7-2 to TRBJ2-1, with D possibly being TRBD2 (5 bases). Trimming cost V 3 bases and J 0 bases, with 9 bases left between them. Germline V gene sequence: CDR1 SGHTA, CDR2 FQGNSA. The CDR3 extends over 15 amino acids. CDR3 DNA sequence: TGTGCCAGCAGCTTTTGGAGGAACTCCTACAATGAGCAGTTCTTC. Translation gives CASSFWRNSYNEQFF.

This rearrangement joins TRBV20-1 to TRBJ2-5; tentative D call: TRBD1 (6 bases). The germline V and J ends were trimmed by 6 bases and 5 bases, with 16 bases remaining between them. CDR1 and CDR2 (germline): DFQATT, SNEGSKA (reference sequence). The CDR3 runs to 13 residues. CDR3: CSAGTGRRETQYF. The CDR3 region has the DNA TGCAGTGCCGGTACAGGGCGTAGGGAGACCCAGTACTTC.

This clonotype was recorded once. This chain connects TRBV20-1 to TRBJ2-3; 13 nucleotides line up with TRBD2. The ends lost 3 bases at V and 6 bases at J; junction bases unmatched: 6. Looked up from germline, CDR1 is DFQATT and CDR2 is SNEGSKA (reference sequence). This CDR3 region has 15 residues. CDR3 region: CSASETSGGDDTQYF. CDR3 DNA sequence: TGCAGTGCTAGTGAAACTAGCGGGGGGGACGATACGCAGTATTTT.